This T cell receptor (beta chain) was recovered during a study of blood T cell repertoires in COVID-19. Study overall: Donors in the United States, Italy and Spain gave samples during acute or convalescent COVID-19.

As processed by the authors: Cell counts per sample came from amplifying reference gene primers. Method: immunoSEQ multiplex PCR; TCRdb's copy keeps in-frame clones and lacks some. The DNA was the basis for D and trimming; V, J and clone size are from that table. The repertoire holds 300,000 to 350,000 clones, about nine tenths seen once, with about 0.94% in the top ten. Grouping used clinical history reported by participants in a survey and questionnaire. Contact with a PCR-confirmed or clinician-diagnosed COVID-19 case occurred within 2 weeks of entry. This TCR derives from a woman in her twenties or thirties who had been exposed to COVID-19. Sequenced sample: PBMCs or T cells enriched from blood (not recorded which).

The chain's CDR3 is CASTTGAVTEAFF. The DNA for the CDR3 is TGTGCCAGTACCACAGGGGCTGTCACTGAAGCTTTCTTT. The chain couples TRBV19 to TRBJ1-1, with 7 bases matching TRBD1. Germline loops: CDR1 LNHDA, CDR2 SQIVND (reference sequence). With 7 bases clipped from V and 4 bases from J, the junction kept 6 bases outside the gene matches. The CDR3 contains 13 residues.